This passage covers 21 T cell receptor beta chains from one sample sequenced in a study of T cell repertoires in cytomegalovirus infection (dated by TCRdb to about 2019). The reads were generated on an Illumina HiSeq 1500. Using fastp trimming at Q25 and MiXCR clonotype assembly, TCRdb reanalyzed the public sequencing data and kept in-frame beta chains. CDR3 protein duplicates are merged, each entry listing the most common genes and DNA. A total of approximately 590,000 distinct CDR3 sequences appear in this sample, 40% of them only once. The ten largest clones add up to about 48% of the sample. The treatment or condition label, read with the paper, signifies: in vitro stimulation with specific CMV peptide epitopes to enrich CMV-specific T cells. Antigens for these TCRs are unknown. Here the sequenced sample was cultured PBMCs, taken from culture after CMV antigen stimulation. The receptors were gathered from a human donor in good health (CMV status not recorded). Some clones in this sample may be carry-over from other donors' samples.

This clonotype appeared a few times. V is TRBV2 and J is TRBJ2-2; 9 positions match TRBD2. With V trimmed by 6 bases and J by 5 bases, 7 bases remained unmatched. CDR1 is SNHLY and CDR2 is FYNNEI in the germline V gene. The CDR3 runs 15 residues. The CDR3 is CASRVGLAGTGELFF. The CDR3 bases are TGTGCCAGCAGAGTGGGACTAGCAGGGACCGGGGAGCTGTTTTTT.

This clonotype occurred many times. The CDR3 here is CASSPQGGTYNEQFF. The CDR3 nucleotides read TGTGCCAGCAGCCCGCAGGGTGGAACCTACAATGAGCAGTTCTTC. The rearrangement links TRBV7-2 to TRBJ2-1, with a tentative D call TRBD1 (5 bases). The CDR3 extends over 15 amino acids. Germline CDR1 reads SGHTA; CDR2 reads FQGNSA. Trimming took 5 bases from V and 2 from J, leaving 13 bases between them.

This chain links TRBV4-2 with TRBJ2-7; possibly TRBD2 for D (6 bases). Germline CDR1 is LGHNA and CDR2 is YNFKEQ. V shed 0 bases and J shed 3 bases, with 12 bases lying between them. The CDR3 runs 15 residues. CDR3 bases: TGTGCCAGCAGCCAAGATAGGAGACTAGGCTACGAGCAGTACTTC. The encoded protein is CASSQDRRLGYEQYF.

The chain combines TRBV7-8 with TRBJ2-3; possibly TRBD2 for D (7 bases). CDR3 length equals 16 residues. The V end was cut by 7 bases, the J end by 2 bases, with 19 bases between. The germline gives CDR1 SGHVS, CDR2 FQNEAQ. CDR3 sequence reads: CASTLGGGVNTDTQYF. The DNA for the CDR3 is TGTGCCAGCACCCTCGGAGGGGGGGTTAACACAGATACGCAGTATTTT. Together with reference TRBV7-8 and TRBJ2-3, the CDR3 gives the full variable domain: GAGVSQSPRYKVAKRGQDVALRCDPISGHVSLFWYQQALGQGPEFLTYFQNEAQLDKSGLPSDRFFAERPEGSVSTLKIQRTQQEDSAVYLCASTLGGGVNTDTQYFGPGTRLTVL.

With respect to this clonotype: A read error may be the cause here, since a much bigger clone is one base away. V is TRBV12-3 or TRBV12-4 and J is TRBJ1-1, with 7 nucleotides matching TRBD1. The J segment lost 0 bases and the V segment lost 6 bases, leaving 10 bases of the junction unmatched. The CDR3 sequence is 16 residues long. In nucleotides, the CDR3 is TGTGCCAGCAGCACTCGGGACAGAGGTATGAACACTGAAGCTTTCTTT. This codes for CASSTRDRGMNTEAFF.

This clonotype was recorded at least ten times. This chain uses TRBV7-2 with TRBJ1-4; TRBD1 is a possible D gene (6 bases). The CDR3 covers 17 residues. Trimming cost V 9 bases and J 0 bases, with 20 bases left between them. Germline-derived CDR1 and CDR2 are SGHTA and FQGNSA. CDR3 protein: CAREGSGVPTTNEKLFF. Here the CDR3 DNA reads TGTGCCAGAGAGGGGTCAGGGGTACCCACAACTAATGAAAAACTGTTTTTT.

This clonotype was recorded a few times. The chain links TRBV7-6 to TRBJ2-4; D ambiguous. Trimming removed 4 bases from V and 0 bases from J, with 7 bases in between. CDR1 and CDR2 (germline): SGHVS, FNYEAQ. This CDR3 is built from 14 residues. The CDR3 nucleotides read TGTGCCAGCAGCTACAGCCTAGCCAAAAACATTCAGTACTTC. Protein: CASSYSLAKNIQYF.

This clonotype was counted a few times. The chain joins TRBV7-2 to TRBJ2-5, with a weak D call TRBD1 (6 bases). There are 16 residues in the CDR3. V dropped 1 base and J dropped 6 bases, with 18 bases sitting between them. CDR1 is SGHTA, CDR2 FQGNSA, per germline. CDR3 DNA sequence: TGTGCCAGCAGCTTAGTAGGGGGAAGTGGCGCGAAGACCCAGTACTTC. Protein sequence: CASSLVGGSGAKTQYF.

This chain's CDR3 is CAISGDRAGYTF. In DNA, the CDR3 is TGTGCCATCAGTGGGGACAGGGCTGGCTACACCTTC. The chain carries TRBV10-3 and TRBJ1-2; 9 bases are shared with TRBD1. With 4 bases clipped from V and 7 bases from J, the junction kept 1 base outside the gene matches. The CDR3 has 12 residues. Germline-derived CDR1 and CDR2 are ENHRY and SYGVKD.

This rearrangement joins TRBV6-6 to TRBJ1-1; 10 nucleotides match TRBD1. The CDR3 contains 16 residues. Germline-derived CDR1 and CDR2 are MNHNY and SVGAGI (reference sequence). V shed 6 bases and J 8 bases; nucleotides not matched to a gene: 15. CDR3 nucleotides: TGTGCCAGCAGCCCCGAGACAGGGGGCGATAGGCCCGAAGCTTTCTTT. Translated, it gives CASSPETGGDRPEAFF.

Comments on this clonotype: This sequence may be a read error, since a much larger clone differs from it by one base. The J gene is TRBJ2-5, the V gene TRBV7-2; 8 bases line up with TRBD2. CDR1 is SGHTA and CDR2 is FQGNSA in the germline V gene. CDR3 length: 14 residues. J gave up 5 bases and V 5 bases, and 7 bases lay outside the gene matches. Written as DNA, the CDR3 is TGTGCCAGCAGCCCGGGGGGGGCGCATGAGACCCAGTACTTC. As protein: CASSPGGAHETQYF.

The rearrangement joins TRBV11-2 to TRBJ2-7; 7 positions match TRBD2. Germline V CDR1 and CDR2: SGHAT, FQNNGV. The V gene end was trimmed by 2 bases and the J gene end by 5 bases; junction bases not matched to a gene: 12. There are 16 residues in the CDR3. CDR3 coding DNA: TGTGCCAGCAGCTTAAAAGCGGGGTTGAAGCTCCACGAGCAGTACTTC. Its protein product is CASSLKAGLKLHEQYF.

In this sample, this clonotype turned up many times. V usage is TRBV7-2 and J usage is TRBJ2-2; D may be TRBD2 (5 bases). Germline V gene data show CDR1 as SGHTA and CDR2 as FQGNSA. The CDR3 is made up of 16 amino acids. Trimming took 4 bases from V and 0 from J, leaving 12 bases between them. CDR3 in amino acids: CASSYRTGTNTGELFF. As DNA, the CDR3 is TGTGCCAGCAGCTACCGGACGGGAACGAACACCGGGGAGCTGTTTTTT.

The sample holds a few counts of this clonotype. The J gene is TRBJ1-6, the V gene TRBV6-1; D gene uncertain. This CDR3 is built from 15 residues. Germline V gene lookup returns CDR1 MNHNS and CDR2 SASEGT. Trimming took off 2 bases at V and 10 bases at J, with 15 bases between the two ends. CDR3 sequence: CASSERFGLNSPLHF. The CDR3 nucleotides read TGTGCCAGCAGTGAACGGTTCGGGCTAAACTCACCCCTCCACTTT.

The genes are TRBV27 and TRBJ2-3, with 9 bases matching TRBD2. J was trimmed by 3 bases and V by 4 bases; bases with no gene match: 11. There are 17 residues in the CDR3. CDR1 is MNHEY and CDR2 is SMNVEV in the germline V gene (reference sequence). CDR3 sequence: CASSSTPGLALTDTQYF. CDR3 in DNA: TGTGCCAGCAGTTCGACCCCGGGACTAGCTCTTACAGATACGCAGTATTTT.

The rearrangement uses TRBV7-8 and TRBJ1-2, with D uncertain. V was cut by 0 bases and J by 8 bases, with 7 bases left in between. Per germline, CDR1 SGHVS and CDR2 FQNEAQ. This CDR3 spans 12 amino acids. The CDR3 reads CASSLAGTGYTF. The CDR3 DNA sequence: TGTGCCAGCAGCTTAGCGGGTACCGGCTACACCTTC.

The chain recombines TRBV7-8 with TRBJ1-5, with D hard to call. CDR1 is SGHVS and CDR2 is FQNEAQ in the germline V gene. The CDR3 loop spans 13 amino acids. Trimming left V 8 bases short and J 2 bases short, with 10 bases between. CDR3 sequence (DNA): TGTGCCAGCGGACTGTCGCGCAATCAGCCCCAGCATTTT. Protein product: CASGLSRNQPQHF.

J is TRBJ1-4 and V is TRBV15; D unresolved. This CDR3 contains 13 residues. The V gene's germline CDR1 is LNHNV and CDR2 YYDKDF (reference sequence). Trimming shortened V by 0 bases and J by 8 bases, and 7 bases separated the two germline ends. The CDR3 spells CATSRDRYEKLFF. As DNA, the CDR3 is TGTGCCACCAGCAGAGATCGATACGAAAAACTGTTTTTT.

This clonotype has a handful of counts. The chain uses TRBV10-3 and TRBJ1-5, with 9 bases fitting TRBD1. Germline CDR1 and CDR2: ENHRY and SYGVKD. The length of the CDR3 is 17 residues. Trimming took 1 base from V and 0 from J; bases not matched to a gene: 4. The CDR3, as DNA: TGTGCCATCAGTGAGTGGGACAGGGAGGATAGCAATCAGCCCCAGCATTTT. Its translation is CAISEWDREDSNQPQHF.

Only a few counts were recorded for this clonotype. This sequence joins TRBV7-2 and TRBJ2-1, with D tentatively TRBD2 (5 bases). Trimming took off 4 bases at V and 13 bases at J, with 20 bases between the two ends. The CDR3 totals 14 residues. Looked up from germline, CDR1 is SGHTA and CDR2 is FQGNSA. CDR3 DNA sequence: TGTGCCAGCAGCTCAAGACCCCCGAGGACTCTCCAGTTCTTC. Amino acid sequence: CASSSRPPRTLQFF.

This clonotype showed up just a few times. The rearrangement links TRBV7-2 to TRBJ2-3; the D gene is possibly TRBD1 (5 bases). The germline V gene encodes CDR1 SGHTA and CDR2 FQGNSA. Trimming stripped 3 bases from V and 4 bases from J, with 17 bases between. The CDR3 length is 16 residues. The CDR3 sequence is CASSLGLNLVSDTQYF. In DNA, the CDR3 is TGTGCCAGCAGCTTGGGGCTTAACCTTGTCTCAGATACGCAGTATTTT.